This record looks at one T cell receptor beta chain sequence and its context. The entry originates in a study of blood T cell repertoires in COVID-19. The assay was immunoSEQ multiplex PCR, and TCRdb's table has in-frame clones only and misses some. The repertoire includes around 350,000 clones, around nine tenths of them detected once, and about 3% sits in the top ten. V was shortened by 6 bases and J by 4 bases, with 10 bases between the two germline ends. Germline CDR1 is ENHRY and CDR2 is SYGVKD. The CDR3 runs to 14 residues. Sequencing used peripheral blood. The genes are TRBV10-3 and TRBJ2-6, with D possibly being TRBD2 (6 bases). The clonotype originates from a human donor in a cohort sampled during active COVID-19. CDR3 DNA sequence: TGTGCCATCAGAGGAGGGGACGGGGCCAACGTCCTGACTTTC. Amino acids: CAIRGGDGANVLTF.